The rows below give T cell receptor beta chains drawn from one sample of a study of blood T cell repertoires in COVID-19. Data came from immunoSEQ multiplex PCR; TCRdb stores just in-frame clones and leaves some out. The sample yields about 140,000 clones, about 86% seen once. The source material was peripheral blood. Receptors were obtained from a human donor in a cohort sampled during active COVID-19. Each CDR3 is given with its conserved first and last residue. Each record gives: J gene, clone size, D gene, V gene, CDR3 length, CDR3 DNA, CDR3 protein. The D gene is left open where the match is weak. Rows give clone size only sometimes, using once, few, many, or a class for an expanded clone.

TRBJ2-1,once,NA,TRBV21-1,13,TGTGCCAGCAGCAGGGGTAGCGCGAGGGAGCAGTTCTTC,CASSRGSAREQFF
TRBJ2-1,NA,TRBD2,TRBV2,14,TGTGCCAGCTATGATAGCGGGGGGACCAATGAGCAGTTCTTC,CASYDSGGTNEQFF
TRBJ1-5,NA,NA,TRBV7-6,13,TGTGCCAGCAGCGTTGGACAGTATCAGCCCCAGCATTTT,CASSVGQYQPQHF
TRBJ1-4,NA,TRBD1,TRBV5-8,15,TGTGCCAGCAGCTTAGATCGGACAGGGGGCGAAAAACTGTTTTTT,CASSLDRTGGEKLFF
TRBJ2-2,NA,TRBD2,TRBV9,19,TGTGCCAGCAGCGGCCCAGCACTAGCGGGGGCCGGGAAGAACGGGGAGCTGTTTTTT,CASSGPALAGAGKNGELFF
TRBJ2-2,NA,TRBD2,TRBV18,15,TGTGCCAGCTCGGGGACTAGCGGGGGCACCGGGGAGCTGTTTTTT,CASSGTSGGTGELFF
TRBJ2-7,NA,TRBD1,TRBV10-3,14,TGTGCCACCCGAACAGGGGGCGACTCCTACGAGCAGTACTTC,CATRTGGDSYEQYF
TRBJ1-1,NA,TRBD1,TRBV5-1,13,TGCGCCAGCAGCCGGGACAGGGGTTCTGAAGCTTTCTTT,CASSRDRGSEAFF
TRBJ2-1,NA,TRBD2,TRBV3-1/TRBV3-2,15,TGTGCCAGCAGCCAAACTAGCGGGGGGGTCAATGAGCAGTTCTTC,CASSQTSGGVNEQFF
TRBJ2-7,NA,TRBD2,TRBV28,12,TGTGCCATCGGGACTAGCAGCTACGAGCAGTACTTC,CAIGTSSYEQYF
TRBJ2-5,NA,NA,TRBV6-2/TRBV6-3,16,TGTGCCAGCAGTTACCCACGACAGCGCCAAGGGGAGACCCAGTACTTC,CASSYPRQRQGETQYF
TRBJ2-2,once,TRBD1,TRBV9,18,TGTGCCAGCAGCGTAGCCCCCACAGGGGTGGCGAACACCGGGGAGCTGTTTTTT,CASSVAPTGVANTGELFF
TRBJ1-3,NA,NA,TRBV19,14,TGTGCCAGTAGTGCCCCAGGGACTGGAAACACCATATATTTT,CASSAPGTGNTIYF
TRBJ1-6,NA,NA,TRBV27,14,TGTGCCAGCAGTCAGTCCGGGACAAGTTCACCCCTCCACTTT,CASSQSGTSSPLHF
TRBJ2-3,NA,NA,TRBV28,12,TGTGCCAGCAGCACAAACCCAGATACGCAGTATTTT,CASSTNPDTQYF
TRBJ1-5,NA,TRBD1,TRBV19,15,TGTGCCAGTAGTCACCTTGACAGGGCGGGACAGCCCCAGCATTTT,CASSHLDRAGQPQHF